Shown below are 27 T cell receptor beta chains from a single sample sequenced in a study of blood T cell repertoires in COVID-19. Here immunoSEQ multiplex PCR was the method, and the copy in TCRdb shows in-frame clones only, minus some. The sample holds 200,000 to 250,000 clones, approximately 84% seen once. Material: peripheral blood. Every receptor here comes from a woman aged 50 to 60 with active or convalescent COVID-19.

The CDR3 nucleotides are TGTGCCAGCAGTTCCACCCGGAGGGGAGATACGCAGTATTTT. This sequence encodes CASSSTRRGDTQYF. The genes are TRBV28 and TRBJ2-3, with D possibly matching TRBD2 (6 bases). CDR1 and CDR2 from the germline V gene are MDHEN and SYDVKM. This CDR3 has 14 amino acids. V lost 4 bases to trimming and J lost 5 bases, with 13 bases between them. Looking up the rest from reference TRBV28 and TRBJ2-3 gives the full variable domain: DVKVTQSSRYLVKRTGEKVFLECVQDMDHENMFWYRQDPGLGLRLIYFSYDVKMKEKGDIPEGYSVSREKKERFSLILESASTNQTSMYLCASSSTRRGDTQYFGPGTRLTVL.

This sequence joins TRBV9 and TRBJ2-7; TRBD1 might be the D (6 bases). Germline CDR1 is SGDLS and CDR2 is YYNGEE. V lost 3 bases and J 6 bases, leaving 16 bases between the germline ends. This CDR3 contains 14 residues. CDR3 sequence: CASSAQGLTGEQYF. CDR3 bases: TGTGCCAGCAGCGCACAGGGCTTGACGGGCGAGCAGTACTTC.

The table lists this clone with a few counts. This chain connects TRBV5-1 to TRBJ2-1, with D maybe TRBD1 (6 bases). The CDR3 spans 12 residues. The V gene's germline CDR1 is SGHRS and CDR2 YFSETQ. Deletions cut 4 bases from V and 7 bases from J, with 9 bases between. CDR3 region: CASSHTGNEQFF. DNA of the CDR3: TGCGCCAGCAGCCATACAGGGAATGAGCAGTTCTTC.

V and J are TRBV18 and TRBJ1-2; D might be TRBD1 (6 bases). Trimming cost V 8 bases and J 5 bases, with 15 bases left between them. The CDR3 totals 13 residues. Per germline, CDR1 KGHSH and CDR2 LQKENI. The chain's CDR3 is CASRMTGGYGYTF. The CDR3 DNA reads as TGTGCCAGCCGAATGACAGGTGGTTATGGCTACACCTTC.

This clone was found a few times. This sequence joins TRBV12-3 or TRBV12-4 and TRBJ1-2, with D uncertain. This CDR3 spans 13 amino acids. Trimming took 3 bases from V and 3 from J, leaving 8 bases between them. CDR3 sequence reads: CASSFYPDYGYTF. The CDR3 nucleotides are TGTGCCAGCAGTTTTTATCCGGACTATGGCTACACCTTC.

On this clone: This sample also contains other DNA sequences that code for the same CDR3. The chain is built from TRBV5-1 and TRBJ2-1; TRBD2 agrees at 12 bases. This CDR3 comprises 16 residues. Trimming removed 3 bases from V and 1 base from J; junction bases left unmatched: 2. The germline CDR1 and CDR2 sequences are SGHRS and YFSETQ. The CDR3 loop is CASSSTSGGSYNEQFF. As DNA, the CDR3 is TGCGCCAGCAGCTCGACTAGCGGGGGATCCTACAATGAGCAGTTCTTC.

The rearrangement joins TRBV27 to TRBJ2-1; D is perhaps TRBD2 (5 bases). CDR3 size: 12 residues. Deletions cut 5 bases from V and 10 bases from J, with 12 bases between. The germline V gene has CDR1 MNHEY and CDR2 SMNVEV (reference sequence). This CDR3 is CASSLYRGEQFF. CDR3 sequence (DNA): TGTGCCAGCAGTCTCTACCGAGGGGAGCAGTTCTTC.

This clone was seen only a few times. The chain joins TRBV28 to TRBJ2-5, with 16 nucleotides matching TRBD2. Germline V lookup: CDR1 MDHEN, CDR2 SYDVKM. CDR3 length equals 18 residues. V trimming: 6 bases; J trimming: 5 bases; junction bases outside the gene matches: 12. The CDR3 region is CASSDAGTSGRARETQYF. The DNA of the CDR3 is TGTGCCAGCAGCGACGCCGGGACTAGCGGGAGGGCCCGGGAGACCCAGTACTTC.

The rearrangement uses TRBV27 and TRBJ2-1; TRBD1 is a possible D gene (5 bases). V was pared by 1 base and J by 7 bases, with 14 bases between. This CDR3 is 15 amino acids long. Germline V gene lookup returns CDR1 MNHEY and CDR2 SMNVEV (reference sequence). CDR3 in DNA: TGTGCCAGCAGTTTATTAGGCAGGGTCTCGAATGAGCAGTTCTTC. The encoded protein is CASSLLGRVSNEQFF.

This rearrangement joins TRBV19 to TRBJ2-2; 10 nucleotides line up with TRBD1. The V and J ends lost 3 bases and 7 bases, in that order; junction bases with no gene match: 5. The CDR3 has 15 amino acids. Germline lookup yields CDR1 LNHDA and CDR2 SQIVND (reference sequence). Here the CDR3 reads CASSIRQGAGGELFF. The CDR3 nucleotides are TGTGCCAGTAGTATCCGACAGGGGGCGGGCGGGGAGCTGTTTTTT. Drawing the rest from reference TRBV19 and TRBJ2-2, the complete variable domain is DGGITQSPKYLFRKEGQNVTLSCEQNLNHDAMYWYRQDPGQGLRLIYYSQIVNDFQKGDIAEGYSVSREKKESFPLTVTSAQKNPTAFYLCASSIRQGAGGELFFGEGSRLTVL.

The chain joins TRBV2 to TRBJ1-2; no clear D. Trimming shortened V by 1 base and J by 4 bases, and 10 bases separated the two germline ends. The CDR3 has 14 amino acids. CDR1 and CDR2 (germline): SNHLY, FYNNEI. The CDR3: CASSEVSSSYGYTF. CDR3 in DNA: TGTGCCAGCAGTGAAGTCAGCTCTAGCTATGGCTACACCTTC.

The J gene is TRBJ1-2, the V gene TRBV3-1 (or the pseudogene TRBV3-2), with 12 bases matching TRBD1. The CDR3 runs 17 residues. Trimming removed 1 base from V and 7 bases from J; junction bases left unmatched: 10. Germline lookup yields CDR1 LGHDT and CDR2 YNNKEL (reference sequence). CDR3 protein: CASSQVQGTGGSGGYTF. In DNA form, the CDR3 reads TGTGCCAGCAGCCAAGTTCAAGGGACAGGGGGCAGCGGTGGCTACACCTTC.

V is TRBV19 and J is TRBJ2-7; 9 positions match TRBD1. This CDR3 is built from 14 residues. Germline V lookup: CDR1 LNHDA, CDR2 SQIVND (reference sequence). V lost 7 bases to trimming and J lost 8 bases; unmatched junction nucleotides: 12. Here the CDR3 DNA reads TGTGCCAGTACCCCGGGACAGGGAGGAGGCAAGCAGTACTTC. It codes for CASTPGQGGGKQYF.

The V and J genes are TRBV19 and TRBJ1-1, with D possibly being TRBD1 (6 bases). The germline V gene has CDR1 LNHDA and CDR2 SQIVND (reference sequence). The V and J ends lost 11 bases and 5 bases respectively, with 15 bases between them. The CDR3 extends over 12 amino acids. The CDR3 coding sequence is TGTGCCGGCAGGGGACGTGGGACTGAAGCTTTCTTT. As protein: CAGRGRGTEAFF.

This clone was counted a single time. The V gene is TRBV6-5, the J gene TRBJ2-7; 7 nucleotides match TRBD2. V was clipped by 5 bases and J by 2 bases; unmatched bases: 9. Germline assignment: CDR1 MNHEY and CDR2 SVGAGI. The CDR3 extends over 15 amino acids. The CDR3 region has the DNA TGTGCCAGCAGTAGAGGACTAGGGGACGCCTACGAGCAGTACTTC. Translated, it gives CASSRGLGDAYEQYF.

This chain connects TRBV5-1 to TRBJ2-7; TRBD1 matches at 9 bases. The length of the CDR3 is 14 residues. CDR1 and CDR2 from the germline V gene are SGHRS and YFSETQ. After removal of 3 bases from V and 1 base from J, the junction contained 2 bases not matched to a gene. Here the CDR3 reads CASSYGTGSYEQYV. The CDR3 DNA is TGCGCCAGCAGCTACGGGACAGGGTCCTACGAGCAGTACGTC.

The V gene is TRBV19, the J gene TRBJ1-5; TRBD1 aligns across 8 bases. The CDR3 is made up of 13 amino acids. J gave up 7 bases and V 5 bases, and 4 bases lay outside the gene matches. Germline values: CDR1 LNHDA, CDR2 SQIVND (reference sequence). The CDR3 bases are TGTGCCAGTAGTGGACAGGGCAGACAGCCCCAGCATTTT. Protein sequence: CASSGQGRQPQHF. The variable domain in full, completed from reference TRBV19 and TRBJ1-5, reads DGGITQSPKYLFRKEGQNVTLSCEQNLNHDAMYWYRQDPGQGLRLIYYSQIVNDFQKGDIAEGYSVSREKKESFPLTVTSAQKNPTAFYLCASSGQGRQPQHFGDGTRLSIL.

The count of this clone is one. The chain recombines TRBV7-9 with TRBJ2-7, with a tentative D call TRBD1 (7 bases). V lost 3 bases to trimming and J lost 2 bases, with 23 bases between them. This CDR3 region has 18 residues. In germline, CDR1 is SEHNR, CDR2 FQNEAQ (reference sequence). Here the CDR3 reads CASSFKEGAGPGPYEQYF. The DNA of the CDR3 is TGTGCCAGCAGCTTTAAGGAGGGGGCGGGCCCGGGTCCCTACGAGCAGTACTTC.

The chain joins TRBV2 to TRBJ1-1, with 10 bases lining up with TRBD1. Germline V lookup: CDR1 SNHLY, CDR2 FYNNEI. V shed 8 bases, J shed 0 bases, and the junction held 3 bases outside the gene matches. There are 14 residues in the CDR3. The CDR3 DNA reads TGTGCCAGCGGGGGACAGGGGATGAACACTGAAGCTTTCTTT. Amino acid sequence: CASGGQGMNTEAFF.

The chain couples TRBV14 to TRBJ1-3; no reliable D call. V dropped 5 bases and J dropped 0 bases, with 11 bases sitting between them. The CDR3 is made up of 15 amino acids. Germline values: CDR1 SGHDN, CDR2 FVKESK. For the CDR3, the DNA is TGTGCCAGCAGCAATTTCGTCGTCTCTGGAAACACCATATATTTT. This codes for CASSNFVVSGNTIYF.

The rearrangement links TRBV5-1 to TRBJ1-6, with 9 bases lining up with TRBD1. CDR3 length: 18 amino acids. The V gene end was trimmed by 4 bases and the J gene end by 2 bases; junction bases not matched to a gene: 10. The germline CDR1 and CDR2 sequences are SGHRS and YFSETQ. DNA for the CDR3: TGCGCCAGCAGCCGACGGGACAGGGTTGGCACCTATAATTCACCCCTCCACTTT. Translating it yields CASSRRDRVGTYNSPLHF.

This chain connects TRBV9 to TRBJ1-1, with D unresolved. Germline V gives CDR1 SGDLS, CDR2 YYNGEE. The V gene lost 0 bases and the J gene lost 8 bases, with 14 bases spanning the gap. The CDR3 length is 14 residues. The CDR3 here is CASSVGGGPSEAFF. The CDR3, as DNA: TGTGCCAGCAGCGTAGGTGGAGGGCCCTCCGAAGCTTTCTTT.

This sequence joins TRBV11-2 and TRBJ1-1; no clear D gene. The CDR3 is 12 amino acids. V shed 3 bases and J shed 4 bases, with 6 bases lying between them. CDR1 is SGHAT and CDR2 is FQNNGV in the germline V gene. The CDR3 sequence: CASSFSVTEAFF. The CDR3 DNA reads TGTGCCAGCAGCTTCTCAGTCACTGAAGCTTTCTTT.

CDR3: CASSSRTGGTLSSSYNEQFF. CDR3 bases: TGTGCCAGCAGCTCGAGGACAGGGGGGACCTTATCAAGCTCCTACAATGAGCAGTTCTTC. The gene calls are TRBV7-6 and TRBJ2-1, with 10 bases matching TRBD1. The V gene end was trimmed by 4 bases and the J gene end by 0 bases; junction bases not matched to a gene: 15. The CDR3 runs to 20 residues. CDR1 and CDR2 from the germline V gene are SGHVS and FNYEAQ.

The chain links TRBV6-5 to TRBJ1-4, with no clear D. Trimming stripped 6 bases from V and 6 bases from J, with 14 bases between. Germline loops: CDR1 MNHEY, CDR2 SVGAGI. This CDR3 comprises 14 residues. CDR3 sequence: CASRGGSEHEKLFF. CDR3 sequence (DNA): TGTGCCAGCAGGGGTGGGAGTGAACATGAAAAACTGTTTTTT.

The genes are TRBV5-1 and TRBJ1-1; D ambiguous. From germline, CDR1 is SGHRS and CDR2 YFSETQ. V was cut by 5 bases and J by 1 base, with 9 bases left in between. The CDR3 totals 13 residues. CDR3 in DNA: TGCGCCAGCAGGATGAGCCCGAACACTGAAGCTTTCTTT. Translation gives CASRMSPNTEAFF.

In DNA, the CDR3 is TGCAGTGCGCGGGGCACTGAAGCTTTCTTT. This codes for CSARGTEAFF. The rearrangement links TRBV20-1 to TRBJ1-1; D not resolved. The CDR3 runs to 10 residues. Germline lookup yields CDR1 DFQATT and CDR2 SNEGSKA (reference sequence). V was shortened by 6 bases and J by 4 bases, with 6 bases between the two germline ends.